The T cell receptor (beta chain) under discussion was sequenced for a study of low-dose radiotherapy and immunotherapy resistance in tumors. Study background: Cohort 1 received 0.5 Gy per fraction every 2 weeks, totaling 6.5 Gy. While receiving nivolumab 240 mg every two weeks, patients also received ipilimumab 1 mg/kg every six weeks, both intravenously.

Alpha- and beta-chain coverage of first-strand cDNA came from TRAV- and TRBV-specific primers. With a constant-region primer and a V-primer adapter, TCRs were subjected to roughly 20 PCR cycles of amplification. The mRNA that was isolated underwent amplification by in vitro transcription. Each CDR3 protein is one row after TCRdb ran MiXCR on the reads. The sample yields about 39,000 distinct CDR3 sequences, more than 20% seen once. Time point defined: after trial treatment. Treatment: LDRT plus nivolumab, ipilimumab, low-dose cyclophosphamide and aspirin (RACIN trial). The length of the CDR3 is 14 residues. Germline CDR1 reads MDHEN; CDR2 reads SYDVKM. V dropped 6 bases and J dropped 6; count of bases not matched to a gene: 7.

The V call is TRBV28, the J call TRBJ2-7; 11 bases are a match to TRBD2. The TCR was taken from a female donor with ovarian cancer. The specimen was PBMCs, collected after low-dose radiotherapy plus immunotherapy. The CDR3 nucleotides read TGTGCCAGCAGCGAACTAGCGGGGGATCCCGAGCAGTACTTC. Translating it yields CASSELAGDPEQYF.